One and the same sample provided the 21 T cell receptor beta chains below, sequenced in a study of shared T cell receptors in the human thymus. Here immunoSEQ multiplex PCR was the method, and the copy in TCRdb shows in-frame clones only, minus some. The table lists almost 550,000 clones, about four fifths of them singletons, with around 0.013% in the top ten. The sample was also linked to a second study, of human thymus T cells.

The sequenced material came from thymocytes. The receptor set was obtained from a boy less than two years old with a congenital heart defect.

This clone came up a few times. The rearrangement uses TRBV12-5 and TRBJ2-3; 14 positions match TRBD2. After removal of 5 bases from V and 4 bases from J, the junction contained 5 bases not matched to a gene. This CDR3 is built from 16 residues. Germline V gene data show CDR1 as LGHNT and CDR2 as FRNRAP. In DNA, the CDR3 is TGTGCTAGTGGTCCGGGGACTAGCGGGAGCCCAGATACGCAGTATTTT. It codes for CASGPGTSGSPDTQYF.

The chain has TRBV27 and TRBJ2-7; D perhaps matches TRBD2 (5 bases). CDR3 length: 16 residues. Germline CDR1 and CDR2: MNHEY and SMNVEV (reference sequence). V was trimmed by 10 bases and J by 1 base, leaving 23 bases between them. CDR3 region: CATSPKRSHFSYEQYF. The CDR3 DNA reads TGTGCCACCTCCCCCAAGCGGAGCCACTTTTCCTACGAGCAGTACTTC.

The rearrangement uses TRBV9 and TRBJ1-2; 11 bases map to TRBD1. Germline CDR1 reads SGDLS; CDR2 reads YYNGEE. This CDR3 comprises 16 residues. The V segment lost 7 bases and the J segment 1 base; nucleotides outside the gene matches: 9. CDR3 DNA sequence: TGTGCCAGCGGACTCTCGGGACAGGGGGATAACTATGGCTACACCTTC. Its translation is CASGLSGQGDNYGYTF.

This clone was detected a few times. The chain joins TRBV28 to TRBJ2-1; D might be TRBD2 (5 bases). The CDR3 is 19 residues long. V lost 6 bases and J 0 bases, leaving 24 bases between the germline ends. Germline loops: CDR1 MDHEN, CDR2 SYDVKM. CDR3 coding DNA: TGTGCCAGCAGACCTCGCAACGGAGAGGGCGGACTCTCCTACAATGAGCAGTTCTTC. This gives the protein CASRPRNGEGGLSYNEQFF.

The chain recombines TRBV7-2 with TRBJ1-4; 7 bases map to TRBD1. The CDR3 has 15 residues. Germline lookup yields CDR1 SGHTA and CDR2 FQGNSA. The ends lost 5 bases at V and 3 bases at J; junction bases unmatched: 6. CDR3 coding DNA: TGTGCCAGCAGCCACAGGGGATCCCCTAATGAAAAACTGTTTTTT. This gives the protein CASSHRGSPNEKLFF.

The CDR3 here is CASSQRDRDPNTGELFF. The CDR3 DNA follows: TGTGCCAGCAGCCAGAGGGACAGGGATCCGAACACCGGGGAGCTGTTTTTT. V is TRBV7-8 and J is TRBJ2-2, with 9 nucleotides matching TRBD1. The germline V gene encodes CDR1 SGHVS and CDR2 FQNEAQ. This CDR3 contains 17 residues. V lost 5 bases to trimming and J lost 0 bases; unmatched junction nucleotides: 7.

CDR3 sequence (DNA): TGTGCCAGTAGTCCGACAGGGGCCGGGAACACTGAAGCTTTCTTT. This gives the protein CASSPTGAGNTEAFF. The chain recombines TRBV19 with TRBJ1-1; TRBD1 agrees at 8 bases. Trimming at V came to 5 bases and at J to 1 base, leaving 6 bases not matched to a gene. CDR3 length: 15 residues. The germline V gene encodes CDR1 LNHDA and CDR2 SQIVND (reference sequence). The full variable domain, rest sourced from reference TRBV19 and TRBJ1-1, is DGGITQSPKYLFRKEGQNVTLSCEQNLNHDAMYWYRQDPGQGLRLIYYSQIVNDFQKGDIAEGYSVSREKKESFPLTVTSAQKNPTAFYLCASSPTGAGNTEAFFGQGTRLTVV.

The sample holds one count of this clone. V is TRBV10-3 and J is TRBJ2-3; TRBD2 matches 10 bases. The V segment lost 0 bases and the J segment 2 bases; nucleotides outside the gene matches: 8. Germline V gene sequence: CDR1 ENHRY, CDR2 SYGVKD. CDR3 length equals 18 residues. The CDR3 here is CAISESKVAGGNTDTQYF. The CDR3 coding sequence is TGTGCCATCAGTGAGTCGAAAGTAGCGGGAGGTAACACAGATACGCAGTATTTT.

The chain couples TRBV28 to TRBJ2-3; 7 bases agree with TRBD2. The CDR3 is 16 residues long. In germline, CDR1 is MDHEN, CDR2 SYDVKM. J lost 4 bases, V lost 3 bases, and 10 bases had no gene match. In DNA, the CDR3 is TGTGCCAGCAGTTTTACCAGCGGGACTGTCCCAGATACGCAGTATTTT. Translation: CASSFTSGTVPDTQYF. The full variable domain, with the rest looked up from reference TRBV28 and TRBJ2-3, is DVKVTQSSRYLVKRTGEKVFLECVQDMDHENMFWYRQDPGLGLRLIYFSYDVKMKEKGDIPEGYSVSREKKERFSLILESASTNQTSMYLCASSFTSGTVPDTQYFGPGTRLTVL.

This chain links TRBV10-1 with TRBJ1-2; D perhaps matches TRBD1 (6 bases). Trimming pared 5 bases from V and 4 bases from J, leaving 11 bases between. Germline-derived CDR1 and CDR2 are WNHNN and SYGVQD (reference sequence). The CDR3 is made up of 13 amino acids. CDR3 sequence: CASSPTGSYGYTF. The DNA of the CDR3 is TGCGCCAGCAGTCCGACAGGTTCCTATGGCTACACCTTC.

CDR3 amino acids: CASGYRGPSNQPQHF. DNA of the CDR3: TGTGCTAGTGGCTACAGGGGGCCTAGCAATCAGCCCCAGCATTTT. The chain is built from TRBV12-5 and TRBJ1-5; the match to TRBD1 covers 9 bases. CDR1 is LGHNT and CDR2 is FRNRAP in the germline V gene. V lost 6 bases and J lost 0; bases outside the gene matches: 3. The CDR3 is 15 amino acids. Combining the CDR3 with reference TRBV12-5 and TRBJ1-5 gives the whole variable domain DARVTQTPRHKVTEMGQEVTMRCQPILGHNTVFWYRQTMMQGLELLAYFRNRAPLDDSGMPKDRFSAEMPDATLATLKIQPSEPRDSAVYFCASGYRGPSNQPQHFGDGTRLSIL.

The gene calls are TRBV29-1 and TRBJ2-3, with TRBD2 matching 8 bases. Germline V gives CDR1 SQVTM, CDR2 ANQGSEA. This CDR3 has 19 amino acids. V gave up 7 bases and J gave up 2 bases; unmatched junction bases: 23. The CDR3 sequence: CSATLRTSLVRADTDTQYF. For the CDR3, the DNA is TGCAGCGCTACCCTAAGGACTAGCCTCGTTCGGGCTGACACAGATACGCAGTATTTT.

The chain carries TRBV5-6 and TRBJ2-7, with 8 bases aligning to TRBD2. The CDR3 loop spans 15 amino acids. J gave up 2 bases and V 1 base, and 5 bases lay outside the gene matches. Germline assignment: CDR1 SGHDT and CDR2 YYEEEE. The CDR3 region has the DNA TGTGCCAGCAGCTTGAGGCCGGGGGGGACCTACGAGCAGTACTTC. Translation: CASSLRPGGTYEQYF.

This chain links TRBV13 with TRBJ1-1; TRBD1 aligns across 9 bases. Germline assignment: CDR1 PRHDT and CDR2 FYEKMQ (reference sequence). With 0 bases clipped from V and 3 bases from J, the junction kept 8 bases outside the gene matches. CDR3 length: 17 amino acids. The CDR3 DNA sequence: TGTGCCAGCAGCTTAGGAGGGACAGGGAGAGAGGACACTGAAGCTTTCTTT. Translation gives CASSLGGTGREDTEAFF.

The chain couples TRBV29-1 to TRBJ2-3, with D maybe TRBD1 (6 bases). Trimming shortened V by 5 bases and J by 6 bases, and 33 bases separated the two germline ends. Germline V gives CDR1 SQVTM, CDR2 ANQGSEA. CDR3 length: 19 residues. The CDR3 DNA reads as TGCAGCGTTTCACGTTTTCATCCGGACAGTCATAAGAGCAAGGATACGCAGTATTTT. This sequence encodes CSVSRFHPDSHKSKDTQYF.

The V gene is TRBV7-8, the J gene TRBJ2-7; the D gene is possibly TRBD1 (5 bases). The CDR3 length is 15 residues. CDR1 and CDR2 (germline): SGHVS, FQNEAQ. V lost 5 bases, J lost 0 bases, and 14 bases lay in between. The CDR3: CASSRDSRVSYEQYF. Here the CDR3 DNA reads TGTGCCAGCAGCCGCGACAGTAGGGTCTCCTACGAGCAGTACTTC.

This chain connects TRBV13 to TRBJ1-5, with D possibly being TRBD1 (6 bases). The ends were cut back, 5 bases at V and 0 bases at J, with 14 bases in the middle. Per germline, CDR1 PRHDT and CDR2 FYEKMQ (reference sequence). The CDR3 is 16 residues long. The CDR3 loop reads CASSLGQGNSNQPQHF. The CDR3 DNA follows: TGTGCCAGCAGCCTTGGCCAGGGGAATAGCAATCAGCCCCAGCATTTT.

V and J are TRBV13 and TRBJ2-7; 15 nucleotides align to TRBD2. V gave up 4 bases and J gave up 0 bases; unmatched junction bases: 4. The CDR3 is 17 amino acids. Germline V CDR1 and CDR2: PRHDT, FYEKMQ (reference sequence). CDR3 amino acids: CASSSGTSGGNSYEQYF. The CDR3 region has the DNA TGTGCCAGCAGCTCCGGGACTAGCGGGGGGAACTCCTACGAGCAGTACTTC. Combining the CDR3 with reference TRBV13 and TRBJ2-7 gives the whole variable domain AAGVIQSPRHLIKEKRETATLKCYPIPRHDTVYWYQQGPGQDPQFLISFYEKMQSDKGSIPDRFSAQQFSDYHSELNMSSLELGDSALYFCASSSGTSGGNSYEQYFGPGTRLTVT.

This clone was observed a few times. DNA for the CDR3: TGTGCCAGCAGCCCCCCAGGGCCAGGGCCAGGCGAGCAGTACTTC. Its protein is CASSPPGPGPGEQYF. V usage is TRBV7-2 and J usage is TRBJ2-7; TRBD1 might be the D (5 bases). CDR1 and CDR2 from the germline V gene are SGHTA and FQGNSA. V was pared by 5 bases and J by 6 bases, with 20 bases between. This CDR3 is built from 15 residues.

The chain has TRBV9 and TRBJ1-5, with no clear D. With 3 bases removed from V and 5 bases from J, the gap between germline ends came to 6 bases. Per germline, CDR1 SGDLS and CDR2 YYNGEE. The CDR3 covers 12 residues. The CDR3 reads CASSAGDQPQHF. CDR3 in DNA: TGTGCCAGCAGCGCCGGGGATCAGCCCCAGCATTTT.

V and J are TRBV5-1 and TRBJ2-3, with TRBD2 matching 12 bases. Germline trimming cut 1 base from V and 5 bases from J; bases unmatched to any gene: 8. The CDR3 extends over 17 amino acids. CDR1 SGHRS and CDR2 YFSETQ come from the germline V gene. The CDR3 region has the DNA TGCGCCAGCAGCTTGTCCCTAGCGGGAGGGCCGGGAGATACGCAGTATTTT. Translating it yields CASSLSLAGGPGDTQYF. The entire variable domain, with the rest obtained from reference TRBV5-1 and TRBJ2-3, is as follows: KAGVTQTPRYLIKTRGQQVTLSCSPISGHRSVSWYQQTPGQGLQFLFEYFSETQRNKGNFPGRFSGRQFSNSRSEMNVSTLELGDSALYLCASSLSLAGGPGDTQYFGPGTRLTVL.